A selection of T cell receptor beta chains follows, all from one sample in a study of T cells in Graves' hyperthyroidism and ophthalmopathy. TCRdb called the multiplex PCR reads again in MiXCR, with one record for every CDR3 protein. The table records about 500,000 distinct CDR3 sequences, 15% to 20% of them present only once. What was sequenced was blood. The receptors here all came from a woman in her twenties or thirties with Graves' ophthalmopathy. The conserved cysteine and the conserved F or W are not part of the CDR3 here.

j_call: TRBJ2-6
v_call: TRBV19
cdr3_aa: ASSIANYGANVLT

j_call: TRBJ2-2
v_call: TRBV5-1
cdr3_aa: ASSLVLQATNTGELF

j_call: TRBJ2-1
v_call: TRBV11-2
cdr3_aa: ASSLAREQF

j_call: TRBJ1-1
v_call: TRBV30
cdr3_aa: AWSDWTFEAF

j_call: TRBJ1-2
v_call: TRBV28
cdr3_aa: ASAPGNYGYT

j_call: TRBJ2-7
v_call: TRBV12-3/TRBV12-4
cdr3_aa: ASSRAGGTYEQY

j_call: TRBJ2-5
v_call: TRBV24-1
cdr3_aa: ATSDSPGQPQETQY

j_call: TRBJ1-5
v_call: TRBV30
cdr3_aa: AWSVSGGPQPQH

j_call: TRBJ2-6
v_call: TRBV7-8
cdr3_aa: ASRRGVPVSGANVLT

j_call: TRBJ2-2
v_call: TRBV27
cdr3_aa: ASRGLAGPTGELF

j_call: TRBJ2-7
v_call: TRBV7-9
cdr3_aa: ASSLVTSGTLYEQY

j_call: TRBJ2-1
v_call: TRBV27
cdr3_aa: ATRRGLSYNEQF

j_call: TRBJ1-1
v_call: TRBV15
cdr3_aa: ATSRDRWGRSTEAF

j_call: TRBJ2-7
v_call: TRBV6-5
cdr3_aa: ASSSSLAGGPREQY

j_call: TRBJ2-3
v_call: TRBV25-1
cdr3_aa: ASSEYTRESATDTQY

j_call: TRBJ2-7
v_call: TRBV15
cdr3_aa: ATSRVAGKSSSYEQY

j_call: TRBJ1-3
v_call: TRBV12-3/TRBV12-4
cdr3_aa: ASSLEEYSGNTIY

j_call: TRBJ2-7
v_call: TRBV2
cdr3_aa: ASSAPGAEQY

j_call: TRBJ2-5
v_call: TRBV11-3
cdr3_aa: ASSTGTSGTVKTQY

j_call: TRBJ2-7
v_call: TRBV6-1
cdr3_aa: ASSGLAGSFHEQY

j_call: TRBJ2-1
v_call: TRBV20-1
cdr3_aa: SALPAGVAYNEQF

j_call: TRBJ1-1
v_call: TRBV19
cdr3_aa: ASSIIDRGQMNTEAF

j_call: TRBJ1-5
v_call: TRBV30
cdr3_aa: AWSQGNQPQH

j_call: TRBJ2-7
v_call: TRBV3-1
cdr3_aa: ASSHLGRYEQY

j_call: TRBJ2-1
v_call: TRBV7-3
cdr3_aa: ASSWGQGGGEQF

j_call: TRBJ2-1
v_call: TRBV10-2
cdr3_aa: ASSEQGNEQF

j_call: TRBJ2-7
v_call: TRBV6-2/TRBV6-3
cdr3_aa: ASRPPGQGRAYEQY

j_call: TRBJ2-1
v_call: TRBV28
cdr3_aa: ASSLDKGLAGPSYNEQF

j_call: TRBJ1-2
v_call: TRBV12-3/TRBV12-4
cdr3_aa: ASSVPGQGEDYGYT

j_call: TRBJ1-2
v_call: TRBV7-2
cdr3_aa: AGGQGASGYT

j_call: TRBJ2-1
v_call: TRBV7-3
cdr3_aa: ASSLRLALTGGYEQF

j_call: TRBJ1-5
v_call: TRBV24-1
cdr3_aa: ATSDAKSGLGQPQH

j_call: TRBJ2-5
v_call: TRBV20-1
cdr3_aa: SARDLQAFQETLY

j_call: TRBJ2-4
v_call: TRBV30
cdr3_aa: AWSVGGLLAKNIQY

j_call: TRBJ2-1
v_call: TRBV5-5
cdr3_aa: ASSLGPGRGYNEQF

j_call: TRBJ2-2
v_call: TRBV7-2
cdr3_aa: ASSLQFTGELF

j_call: TRBJ2-7
v_call: TRBV27
cdr3_aa: ASSLGDISYEQY

j_call: TRBJ2-7
v_call: TRBV27
cdr3_aa: ASSKRGTGGGEQY

j_call: TRBJ2-3
v_call: TRBV18
cdr3_aa: ASSPSSSTDTQY

j_call: TRBJ2-7
v_call: TRBV11-2
cdr3_aa: ASSLGSSVAYEQY

j_call: TRBJ2-2
v_call: TRBV10-3
cdr3_aa: AISHDVTGELF

j_call: TRBJ1-2
v_call: TRBV20-1
cdr3_aa: SARGSGTYGYT